This T cell receptor (beta chain) derives from a study of CD8+ T cells in alopecia areata (dated 2018 in TCRdb). Study-level background: Treated patients were enrolled in an open-label pilot trial of oral tofacitinib, 5 to 10 mg twice daily, for moderate-to-severe alopecia areata. Patients received tofacitinib for 6 to 18 months and were then followed off drug for 6 months to check for delayed response and recurrence. Disease severity in treated patients was measured with the SALT score, which quantifies the percentage of affected scalp surface area. In both human patients and the C3H/HeJ mouse model, the study applied high-throughput TCRbeta sequencing to look at T cell clonal expansion in alopecia areata. On the human side, TCRbeta sequencing was run on scalp tissue and on sorted CD4+ and CD8+ peripheral blood T cells from healthy controls and from alopecia areata patients with either patchy or totalis/universalis disease. Biopsies were taken from tofacitinib-treated patients at baseline and again at 4 and 24 weeks into treatment, and several of those patients also had a later scalp biopsy. Clonality in the scalp was compared among normal scalp (n=4), patchy alopecia areata scalp (n=8), and alopecia totalis/universalis scalp (n=8). RNA came from the PAXgene miRNA kit for fixed scalp, the miRNeasy kit for PBMCs, and the RNeasy kit for mouse skin. Amplification of TCRbeta CDR3 regions was done by immunoSEQ multiplex PCR using 35 Vbeta forward primers and 13 Jbeta reverse primers.

From its cysteine to its phenylalanine, the CDR3 spans 18 amino acids. Only the CDR3 portion is preserved as DNA: 54 bases, with reading frame beginning at the first base. The germline V gene (reference sequence) sets CDR1 to GTSNPN and CDR2 to SVGIG. After removal of 2 bases from V and 3 bases from J, the junction retains 10 bases not matched to a gene. Concerning this clone itself: Its specific antigen is unknown. One base away there is no much larger clone; base qualities are not given.

Read against the paper, the sample's time point label means: roughly 24 weeks on oral tofacitinib. The treatment or condition label of this sample denotes: oral pan-JAK inhibitor, 5-10 mg twice daily. Lesional scalp punch biopsies and peripheral blood were obtained from alopecia areata patients. PBMCs were isolated by density centrifugation and stained for CD3, CD4 and CD8, and CD4+ and CD8+ T cells were sorted on a FACSAria. The receptor library was made with the immunoSEQ multiplex PCR assay. For TCR sequencing, RNA was extracted from every sample and reverse transcribed into cDNA to serve as template. First-strand cDNA was synthesized using SuperScript III with a 2:1 mix of oligo-dT and random hexamers. A synthetic immune receptor repertoire was used to gauge amplification bias, and whatever bias remained was removed computationally. Under the source paper's analysis protocol: After raw reads were preprocessed to remove errors, the CDR3 was defined following IMGT conventions as running from the conserved cysteine to phenylalanine. Clonality was calculated as 1 minus Shannon entropy normalized by log2 of the number of productive unique TCRs. Scalp TCRbeta sequences were cross-referenced with sorted blood CD4 and CD8 repertoires so that the CD4 or CD8 identity of scalp clones could be inferred. TCRdb limited this immuneACCESS table to in-frame rearrangements with V and J called. A share of clones is missing; checked studies link under half to unresolved V genes, and the rest is unexplained. V and J calls and clone size are as listed in that table; D and trimming were resolved from the DNA. The sample data list roughly 190,000 clones, and roughly 60% of these were observed just once. The biggest ten clones account for approximately 1% of the sample.

The full study reports these points: Resident alphabeta T cells in normal human skin are also sequenced, complicating scalp TCR repertoire analysis, unlike mouse skin dominated by gammadelta T cells. TCR sequences shared between patients were less clear than in mice, possibly partly because of HLA diversity in the patient population. Many expanded lesional clones were found to persist in scalp and blood during tofacitinib treatment, and relapse after treatment cessation may be partly explained by this persistence. Higher clonality and more expanded CD8+ clones were observed in lesional scalp than in normal scalp, particularly in alopecia totalis/universalis, a finding suggestive of antigenic drive. Because the treated cohort was small and had just a single nonresponder, larger studies are needed to establish links between baseline CD8+ expansion and response. With tofacitinib, both scalp clonality and the number of expanded CD8+ clones among the top 100 scalp clones went down significantly.

The chain employs TRBV30 and TRBJ2-2, with TRBD2 matching 12 junction bases. This sequence originates from a human donor with alopecia areata. The sample in question was CD4+ T cells sorted from blood, obtained at week 24, from a patient treated with tofacitinib. The nucleotides read TGTGCCTGGAGTCCAACATGGACTAGCGGGGCGTACACCGGGGAGCTGTTTTTT. Its translation reads: CAWSPTWTSGAYTGELFF.